These T cell receptor beta chains were read from a single sample in a study of identical twins. Each CDR3 protein gets one entry after TCRdb re-called the 5' RACE reads with MiXCR. The table has 500,000 or so distinct CDR3 sequences, 22% seen once. The data were also submitted as part of a second study, on T cells expressing NK-cell markers.

The sequenced sample consisted of CD4+ T cells sorted from blood. All receptors derive from a woman between 18 and 30 years old in good health. Both conserved end residues are part of each CDR3. Fields, in order: clone size, J gene, V gene, CDR3 length, D gene, CDR3 protein, CDR3 DNA. A D gene is named only where the DNA matches it firmly. Rows give clone size only sometimes, using once, few, many, or a class for an expanded clone.

>few|TRBJ2-3|TRBV7-2|13|TRBD2
CASSFAGVDTQYF
TGTGCCAGCAGCTTCGCGGGGGTCGATACGCAGTATTTT
>many|TRBJ2-1|TRBV5-1|15|TRBD2
CASSWGLDRGGEQFF
TGCGCCAGCAGCTGGGGACTAGATCGGGGAGGTGAGCAGTTCTTC
>few|TRBJ1-5|TRBV23-1|12|NA
CASRRRGQPQHF
TGCGCCAGCAGGCGACGTGGGCAGCCCCAGCATTTT
>NA|TRBJ2-7|TRBV28|15|TRBD1
CASPPAVGTGSEQYF
TGTGCCAGCCCCCCCGCCGTCGGGACAGGTAGCGAGCAGTACTTC
>NA|TRBJ2-1|TRBV20-1|13|NA
CSAVSPYFHEQFF
TGCAGTGCCGTTAGCCCCTACTTTCATGAGCAGTTCTTC
>NA|TRBJ2-3|TRBV6-2/TRBV6-3|15|NA
CASNTWGRGTDTQYF
TGTGCCAGCAATACTTGGGGCCGAGGGACAGATACGCAGTATTTT
>NA|TRBJ2-7|TRBV2|14|NA
CASRDLLESYEQYF
TGTGCCAGCAGAGACTTACTGGAATCCTACGAGCAGTACTTC
>NA|TRBJ1-1|TRBV6-2/TRBV6-3|15|NA
CASSYTYVGRGEAFF
TGTGCCAGCAGTTACACGTACGTGGGCCGGGGTGAAGCTTTCTTT
>few|TRBJ2-3|TRBV4-3|15|NA
CASSQGAASTDTQYF
TGCGCCAGCAGCCAAGGGGCAGCAAGCACAGATACGCAGTATTTT
>many|TRBJ2-3|TRBV12-3/TRBV12-4|18|NA
CASSPSPSSRASTDTQYF
TGTGCCAGCAGTCCTTCCCCCTCAAGTAGGGCTAGCACAGATACGCAGTATTTT
>few|TRBJ2-3|TRBV20-1|15|TRBD2
CSARDPSGRTDTQYF
TGCAGTGCTAGAGACCCAAGCGGGAGAACAGATACGCAGTATTTT
>NA|TRBJ2-7|TRBV7-9|14|TRBD1
CASSWGQPLDEQYF
TGTGCCAGCAGCTGGGGACAGCCACTAGACGAGCAGTACTTC
>NA|TRBJ2-7|TRBV28|12|NA
CASSTPIYEQYF
TGTGCCAGCAGTACCCCCATCTACGAGCAGTACTTC
>few|TRBJ1-2|TRBV6-5|16|TRBD1
CASSYPPIDRDYGYTF
TGTGCCAGCAGTTACCCTCCGATCGACAGGGACTATGGCTACACCTTC
>NA|TRBJ1-6|TRBV6-2/TRBV6-3|20|TRBD1
CASSYSGAGQAFSYNSPLHF
TGTGCCAGCAGTTACTCGGGGGCGGGACAGGCTTTCTCCTATAATTCACCCCTCCACTTT
>few|TRBJ2-1|TRBV7-9|9|NA
CSGGNEQFF
TGTTCCGGGGGCAATGAGCAGTTCTTC
>few|TRBJ1-5|TRBV20-1|14|NA
CSASQQRVNQPQHF
TGCAGTGCTAGCCAGCAGCGGGTCAATCAGCCCCAGCATTTT
>many|TRBJ2-1|TRBV7-6|17|TRBD2
CASSLRLAGDPVNEQFF
TGTGCCAGCAGCTTACGGCTAGCGGGAGACCCAGTCAATGAGCAGTTCTTC
>NA|TRBJ2-4|TRBV6-5|15|NA
CASSYYEGAKNIQYF
TGTGCCAGCAGTTACTATGAGGGAGCCAAAAACATTCAGTACTTC
>NA|TRBJ2-1|TRBV10-2|17|NA
CASMGRGLRSSYNEQFF
TGCGCCAGCATGGGTCGGGGATTAAGAAGCTCCTACAATGAGCAGTTCTTC
>few|TRBJ2-1|TRBV29-1|17|TRBD2
CSVEEPFWRGGSGEQFF
TGCAGCGTTGAAGAGCCGTTTTGGCGGGGGGGGTCCGGTGAGCAGTTCTTC
>few|TRBJ2-1|TRBV19|13|TRBD1
CASSIVDRAEQFF
TGTGCCAGTAGTATAGTCGACAGGGCCGAGCAGTTCTTC
>NA|TRBJ1-3|TRBV7-9|15|NA
CASSPQGVSGNTIYF
TGTGCCAGCAGTCCTCAGGGTGTGTCTGGAAACACCATATATTTT
>NA|TRBJ2-1|TRBV15|12|NA
CATSRVAGAQFF
TGTGCCACCAGCAGAGTTGCCGGTGCGCAGTTCTTC
>NA|TRBJ2-7|TRBV10-3|15|NA
CAISESGWLSYEQYF
TGTGCCATCAGTGAGTCGGGGTGGTTATCCTACGAGCAGTACTTC
>few|TRBJ2-3|TRBV6-5|13|NA
CASSSSGGDTQYF
TGTGCCAGCAGTTCCTCAGGGGGGGATACGCAGTATTTT
>few|TRBJ1-2|TRBV12-3/TRBV12-4|13|TRBD1
CASSFKQGEGYTF
TGTGCCAGCAGTTTCAAACAGGGGGAGGGCTACACCTTC
>NA|TRBJ2-7|TRBV20-1|16|NA
CSARASHIGGAYEQYF
TGCAGTGCTAGAGCATCACATATCGGAGGGGCCTACGAGCAGTACTTC
>few|TRBJ2-1|TRBV20-1|12|NA
CSAVGAHPEQFF
TGCAGTGCTGTGGGGGCCCATCCGGAGCAGTTCTTC
>NA|TRBJ2-1|TRBV20-1|13|TRBD2
CSESSGGTNEQFF
TGCAGTGAAAGTAGCGGGGGTACCAATGAGCAGTTCTTC
>few|TRBJ2-3|TRBV6-5|16|NA
CASSYSVPRGGDTQYF
TGTGCCAGCAGTTACTCGGTCCCTCGGGGTGGAGATACGCAGTATTTT
>many|TRBJ2-1|TRBV29-1|12|TRBD1
CSGTQGGNEQFF
TGCAGCGGGACACAGGGGGGCAATGAGCAGTTCTTC
>NA|TRBJ2-1|TRBV7-2|15|TRBD2
CASSLSREMGNEQFF
TGTGCCAGCAGCTTGTCGCGGGAGATGGGTAATGAGCAGTTCTTC
>NA|TRBJ2-1|TRBV13|13|TRBD1
CASNQGARNVQFF
TGTGCCAGCAACCAGGGGGCGCGGAACGTGCAGTTCTTC
>few|TRBJ1-2|TRBV10-2|13|NA
CASTLTGSYGYTF
TGCGCCAGCACCTTAACAGGGTCCTATGGCTACACCTTC
>few|TRBJ2-7|TRBV10-3|13|NA
CAIRGAESYEQYF
TGTGCCATCAGGGGAGCGGAATCCTACGAGCAGTACTTC
>few|TRBJ2-7|TRBV7-9|15|TRBD1
CASSGSGTGDYEQYF
TGTGCCAGCAGCGGATCCGGGACAGGGGACTACGAGCAGTACTTC
>NA|TRBJ1-6|TRBV9|16|NA
CASSFGGRGGDSPLHF
TGTGCCAGCAGCTTTGGGGGCAGGGGCGGTGATTCACCCCTCCACTTT
>NA|TRBJ1-6|TRBV3-1|15|NA
CASSPGGRWHLPLHF
TGTGCCAGCAGCCCAGGTGGACGGTGGCATCTTCCCCTCCACTTT
>NA|TRBJ2-3|TRBV7-8|17|NA
CASSPGGGAGGTDTQYF
TGTGCCAGCAGCCCCGGGGGAGGAGCCGGAGGCACAGATACGCAGTATTTT
>few|TRBJ1-2|TRBV6-1|14|NA
CASRGREIWYGYTF
TGTGCCAGCAGGGGCAGGGAAATTTGGTATGGCTACACCTTC
>NA|TRBJ1-4|TRBV9|15|NA
CASSVGTQTNEKLFF
TGTGCCAGCAGCGTAGGGACACAAACTAATGAAAAACTGTTTTTT
>NA|TRBJ2-1|TRBV7-2|16|NA
CASSVWGRGPGNEQFF
TGTGCCAGCAGCGTCTGGGGGCGGGGGCCGGGGAATGAGCAGTTCTTC
>few|TRBJ2-7|TRBV5-1|16|TRBD2
CASSSLAGGNSIEQYF
TGCGCCAGCAGCTCACTTGCGGGGGGGAACTCCATCGAGCAGTACTTC
>NA|TRBJ2-5|TRBV4-3|17|TRBD2
CASSQVYLAAPQETQYF
TGCGCCAGCAGCCAAGTCTACCTAGCGGCTCCCCAAGAGACCCAGTACTTC
>NA|TRBJ2-7|TRBV7-9|15|NA
CASSLARGRADEQYF
TGTGCCAGCAGCTTAGCACGTGGGCGAGCGGACGAGCAGTACTTC
>few|TRBJ2-7|TRBV7-9|14|TRBD2
CASSLVGTRIEQYF
TGTGCCAGCAGCTTAGTCGGGACTAGAATCGAGCAGTACTTC
>few|TRBJ2-7|TRBV6-2/TRBV6-3|15|TRBD1
CASRQGTGGDYEQYF
TGTGCCAGCAGACAAGGGACAGGGGGAGACTACGAGCAGTACTTC
>few|TRBJ2-1|TRBV5-1|15|NA
CASSLDRSSYNEQFF
TGTGCCAGCAGCTTGGACAGAAGCTCCTACAATGAGCAGTTCTTC
>NA|TRBJ2-1|TRBV7-2|15|NA
CASSLGTLPYNEQFF
TGTGCCAGCAGCTTGGGGACGCTTCCCTACAATGAGCAGTTCTTC
>few|TRBJ2-2|TRBV6-5|15|TRBD2
CASSSTSAGTGELFF
TGTGCCAGCAGTTCGACTAGCGCCGGAACCGGGGAGCTGTTTTTT
>few|TRBJ1-1|TRBV6-5|11|NA
CASTRGLEAFF
TGTGCCAGCACCCGGGGGCTTGAAGCTTTCTTT
>NA|TRBJ1-4|TRBV27|12|NA
CASSKGRGKLFF
TGTGCCAGCTCCAAGGGGCGTGGAAAACTGTTTTTT